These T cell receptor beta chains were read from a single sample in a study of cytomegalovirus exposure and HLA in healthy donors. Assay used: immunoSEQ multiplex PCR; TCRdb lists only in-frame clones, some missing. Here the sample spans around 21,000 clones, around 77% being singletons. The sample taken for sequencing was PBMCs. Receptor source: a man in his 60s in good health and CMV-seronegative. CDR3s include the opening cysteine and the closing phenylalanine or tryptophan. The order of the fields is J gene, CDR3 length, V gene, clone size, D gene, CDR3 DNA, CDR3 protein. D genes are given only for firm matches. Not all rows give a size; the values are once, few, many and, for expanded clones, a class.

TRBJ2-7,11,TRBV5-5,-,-,TGTGCCAGCTCCGGTTCGGACGAGCAGTACTTC,CASSGSDEQYF
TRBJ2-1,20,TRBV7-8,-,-,TGTGCCAGCAGCTTAGTTATGTTGGGTAGGGACTCGCCCCCCTACAATGAGCAGTTCTTC,CASSLVMLGRDSPPYNEQFF
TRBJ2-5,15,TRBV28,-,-,TGTGCCAGCAGTCGTTCGTGGACACCACAAGAGACCCAGTACTTC,CASSRSWTPQETQYF
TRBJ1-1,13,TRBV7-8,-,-,TGTGCCAGCAGCTTAACCCTGAGCACTGAAGCTTTCTTT,CASSLTLSTEAFF
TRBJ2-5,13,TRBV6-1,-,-,TGTGCCAGCAGAAAAGCGGAGGTCCAGACCCAGTACTTC,CASRKAEVQTQYF
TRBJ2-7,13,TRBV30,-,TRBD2,TGTGCCTGGATCCGGGGACTAGCCACCGAGCAGTACTTC,CAWIRGLATEQYF
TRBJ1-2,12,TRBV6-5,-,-,TGTGCCAGCACCCTACGGGGGTATGGCTACACCTTC,CASTLRGYGYTF
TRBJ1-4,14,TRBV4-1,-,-,TGCGCCAGCAGGGACTCCTTTTTAGATGAAAAACTGTTTTTT,CASRDSFLDEKLFF
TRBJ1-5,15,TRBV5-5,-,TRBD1,TGTGCCAGCAGCCGGGGACAGACTAGCAATCAGCCCCAGCATTTT,CASSRGQTSNQPQHF
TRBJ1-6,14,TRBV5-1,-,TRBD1,TGCGCCAGCAGCTCCGACAGGGGGCATTCACCCCTCCACTTT,CASSSDRGHSPLHF
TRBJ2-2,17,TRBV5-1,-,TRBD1,TGCGCCAGCAGCTTGGTCCTGCAGGGGGCGAACACCGGGGAGCTGTTTTTT,CASSLVLQGANTGELFF
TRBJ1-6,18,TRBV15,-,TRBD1,TGTGCCACCAGCAGAGATAAAGGTTCGGGACAGAGGAATTCACCCCTCCACTTT,CATSRDKGSGQRNSPLHF
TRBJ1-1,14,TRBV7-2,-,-,TGTGCCAGCAGCTTAGCGGCGGTAAACACTGAAGCTTTCTTT,CASSLAAVNTEAFF
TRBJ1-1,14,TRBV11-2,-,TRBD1,TGTGCCAGCAGAAACAACAGGGGGGACACTGAAGCTTTCTTT,CASRNNRGDTEAFF
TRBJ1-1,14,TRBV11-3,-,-,TGTGCCAGCAGCTTAGAGGGGGCCGGCACTGAAGCTTTCTTT,CASSLEGAGTEAFF
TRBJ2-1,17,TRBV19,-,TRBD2,TGTGCCAGTAGTATAATCGAGGCTAGCGGGAGCTGGAATGAGCAGTTCTTC,CASSIIEASGSWNEQFF
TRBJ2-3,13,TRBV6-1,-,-,TGTGCCAGCAGTGAAAAAACGGCAGATACGCAGTATTTT,CASSEKTADTQYF
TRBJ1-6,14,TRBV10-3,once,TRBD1,TGTGCCATCAGTCGGGGACAGAGGGATTCACCCCTCCACTTT,CAISRGQRDSPLHF
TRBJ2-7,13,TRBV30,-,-,TGTGCCTGGAGACGCAGAGGACAATACGAGCAGTACTTC,CAWRRRGQYEQYF
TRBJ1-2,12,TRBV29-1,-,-,TGCAGCGCGGAGGGGAGGTGGGATGGCTACACCTTC,CSAEGRWDGYTF
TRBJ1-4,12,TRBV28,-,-,TGTGCCAGCAGCACAACTAATGAAAAACTGTTTTTT,CASSTTNEKLFF
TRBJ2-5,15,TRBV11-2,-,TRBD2,TGTGCCAGCAGCTTAGTTGGGGCACACCGGGGGGCCCAGTACTTC,CASSLVGAHRGAQYF
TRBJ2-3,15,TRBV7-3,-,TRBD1,TGTGCCAGCAGCAACAGGGGTGGAAGCACAGATACGCAGTATTTT,CASSNRGGSTDTQYF
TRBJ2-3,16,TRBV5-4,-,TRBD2,TGTGCCAGCAGCCCTACGGGGGGGGTTCGCACAGATACGCAGTATTTT,CASSPTGGVRTDTQYF